Below, 21 T cell receptor beta chains from the same sample are listed, as sequenced in a study of naive and memory T cell subsets. Findings of the study overall: A few larger clonotypes appeared in naive repertoires, especially CD8, possibly memory cells re-expressing CD45RA.

What these receptors recognize is not known. The beta constant-region primer was an equimolar mix of two oligonucleotides covering TRBC1 and TRBC2. Ligated cDNA was amplified by four rounds of PCR with nested alpha and beta constant-region primers and SP2. TCRdb re-called the UMI-ligation and nested PCR reads with MiXCR, one entry per CDR3 protein. Of more than 95,000 distinct CDR3 sequences detected, 13% to 15% appear once; the ten largest clones hold around 3%. Input material: naive CD8+ T cells from blood. All receptors come from a human donor in good health.

The chain joins TRBV29-1 to TRBJ2-7, with D unclear. V was cut by 0 bases and J by 4 bases, with 4 bases left in between. This CDR3 region has 11 residues. Germline CDR1 is SQVTM and CDR2 is ANQGSEA. In DNA, the CDR3 is TGCAGCGTTGAAGATGATTACGAGCAGTACTTC. This codes for CSVEDDYEQYF.

Many counts were recorded for this clonotype. The V gene is TRBV5-8, the J gene TRBJ2-1; 9 bases are a match to TRBD2. The CDR3 totals 10 residues. The V segment lost 10 bases and the J segment 13 bases; nucleotides outside the gene matches: 6. Germline CDR1 is SGHTS and CDR2 is YDEGEE. The CDR3 protein is CAGYSGSQFF. The CDR3 DNA follows: TGTGCCGGATATAGCGGGAGCCAGTTCTTC.

The CDR3 sequence is CASSRGTSGFQETQYF. The CDR3 DNA follows: TGTGCCAGCAGCCGGGGGACTAGCGGTTTTCAAGAGACCCAGTACTTC. This chain connects TRBV3-1 to TRBJ2-5; 11 nucleotides line up with TRBD2. Germline assignment: CDR1 LGHDT and CDR2 YNNKEL (reference sequence). The CDR3 runs to 16 residues. The trim removed 4 bases at V and 2 bases at J, leaving 6 bases unmatched.

This clonotype occurred a few times. The chain couples TRBV29-1 to TRBJ2-1; possible D gene TRBD2, 6 bases. Germline V gene lookup returns CDR1 SQVTM and CDR2 ANQGSEA. The CDR3 covers 14 residues. V was trimmed by 8 bases and J by 8 bases, leaving 22 bases between them. CDR3 in DNA: TGCAGCCCTGTAGTCACGGGAGCGGTGGATGAGCAGTTCTTC. It is translated as CSPVVTGAVDEQFF.

This clonotype was observed a few times. This sequence joins TRBV7-2 and TRBJ2-7, with D uncertain. Germline V gene lookup returns CDR1 SGHTA and CDR2 FQGNSA. The CDR3 is 17 residues long. The V end was cut by 5 bases, the J end by 1 base, with 21 bases between. The CDR3 spells CASSQSRPGGLSYEQYF. The CDR3, as DNA: TGTGCCAGCAGCCAATCGAGACCGGGCGGCCTTTCCTACGAGCAGTACTTC.

Only a few counts were recorded for this clonotype. The chain joins TRBV7-3 to TRBJ2-3; TRBD1 aligns across 11 bases. This CDR3 spans 16 amino acids. The ends lost 2 bases at V and 0 bases at J; junction bases unmatched: 1. CDR1 is SGHTA and CDR2 is FQGTGA in the germline V gene. The CDR3, as DNA: TGTGCCAGCAGCTTAGGGACAGGGGGTAGCACAGATACGCAGTATTTT. This sequence encodes CASSLGTGGSTDTQYF.

The chain combines TRBV27 with TRBJ2-2; TRBD2 aligns across 10 bases. Germline V CDR1 and CDR2: MNHEY, SMNVEV (reference sequence). J was trimmed by 5 bases and V by 4 bases; bases with no gene match: 7. This CDR3 is built from 16 residues. The CDR3 protein is CASSSPSGGYTGELFF. DNA for the CDR3: TGTGCCAGCAGTTCCCCTAGCGGGGGATATACCGGGGAGCTGTTTTTT.

This clonotype was found a few times. The chain carries TRBV29-1 and TRBJ1-1; D not certain. CDR3 length: 12 amino acids. V lost 3 bases to trimming and J lost 3 bases, with 8 bases between them. CDR1 is SQVTM, CDR2 ANQGSEA, per germline. The CDR3 spells CSVEDGDTEAFF. CDR3 coding DNA: TGCAGCGTTGAGGACGGGGACACTGAAGCTTTCTTT. Looking up the rest from reference TRBV29-1 and TRBJ1-1 gives the full variable domain: SAVISQKPSRDICQRGTSLTIQCQVDSQVTMMFWYRQQPGQSLTLIATANQGSEATYESGFVIDKFPISRPNLTFSTLTVSNMSPEDSSIYLCSVEDGDTEAFFGQGTRLTVV.

The gene calls are TRBV4-3 and TRBJ1-1; TRBD1 matches at 7 bases. This CDR3 spans 15 amino acids. In germline, CDR1 is LGHNA, CDR2 YSLEER. The junction had 6 bases not matched to a gene; V was cut back by 5 bases and J by 0 bases. In DNA, the CDR3 is TGCGCCAGCAGCATACAGGGGCTGATGAACACTGAAGCTTTCTTT. Amino acids: CASSIQGLMNTEAFF.

V gene TRBV6-2 or TRBV6-3 combines with J gene TRBJ2-1; 10 bases map to TRBD2. The V gene's germline CDR1 is MNHEY and CDR2 SVGEGT. The J segment lost 0 bases and the V segment lost 6 bases, leaving 8 bases of the junction unmatched. CDR3 length equals 17 residues. Here the CDR3 DNA reads TGTGCCAGCAGGGCTAGCGGGGGACCAAGCTCCTACAATGAGCAGTTCTTC. Translating gives CASRASGGPSSYNEQFF.

This clonotype showed up just a few times. This chain links TRBV4-3 with TRBJ2-7; D gene unclear. This CDR3 contains 14 residues. Trimming left V 3 bases short and J 2 bases short, with 11 bases between. Germline CDR1 is LGHNA and CDR2 is YSLEER. The CDR3 coding sequence is TGCGCCAGCAGCCAGCACACAGCGACCTACGAGCAGTACTTC. As protein: CASSQHTATYEQYF.

The genes are TRBV4-3 and TRBJ1-3, with unresolved D. The CDR3 totals 13 residues. Trimming stripped 3 bases from V and 4 bases from J, with 7 bases between. Germline CDR1 is LGHNA and CDR2 is YSLEER. CDR3 sequence reads: CASSQGYGNTIYF. CDR3 in DNA: TGCGCCAGCAGCCAGGGGTACGGAAACACCATATATTTT.

The J gene is TRBJ1-5, the V gene TRBV5-4; tentative D call: TRBD1 (6 bases). The germline V and J ends were trimmed by 0 bases and 3 bases, with 7 bases remaining between them. The CDR3 is made up of 14 amino acids. Germline V CDR1 and CDR2: SGHNT, YYREEE (reference sequence). The DNA of the CDR3 is TGTGCCAGCAGCTTGGCAGGGGACAATCAGCCCCAGCATTTT. Encoded protein: CASSLAGDNQPQHF.

This clonotype was seen a handful of times. The genes are TRBV27 and TRBJ1-6; D is unresolved. The germline V and J ends were trimmed by 4 bases and 7 bases, with 17 bases remaining between them. CDR1 MNHEY and CDR2 SMNVEV come from the germline V gene (reference sequence). The length of the CDR3 is 16 residues. CDR3: CASSSSMGARNSPLHF. The CDR3 nucleotides read TGTGCCAGCAGTTCGAGTATGGGCGCCCGGAATTCACCCCTCCACTTT.

This clonotype was counted a few times. This chain uses TRBV28 with TRBJ2-7; D unresolved. The CDR3 loop spans 11 amino acids. V was trimmed by 5 bases and J by 7 bases, leaving 9 bases between them. Germline V CDR1 and CDR2: MDHEN, SYDVKM. DNA of the CDR3: TGTGCCAGCAGTAATCCGAAAGAGCAGTACTTC. This codes for CASSNPKEQYF.

There are a few counts of this clonotype. The chain employs TRBV2 and TRBJ1-1; the match to TRBD1 covers 7 bases. This CDR3 is built from 14 residues. Trimming removed 4 bases from V and 8 bases from J; junction bases left unmatched: 10. Germline V lookup: CDR1 SNHLY, CDR2 FYNNEI. CDR3 in DNA: TGTGCCAGCAGTGTAGTGGCAGGGGGTCAGGAAGCTTTCTTT. Translating gives CASSVVAGGQEAFF.

As concerns this clonotype: The junction and the germline gene differ at one end; a read error may be behind it. V usage is TRBV28 and J usage is TRBJ2-1; D is unresolved. Germline CDR1 MDHEN, CDR2 SYDVKM. This CDR3 region has 11 residues. CDR3 in amino acids: CASSCGPQAHF. In DNA form, the CDR3 reads TGTGCCAGCAGTTGTGGCCCCCAGGCACACTTC.

The chain recombines TRBV7-9 with TRBJ2-1; D tentatively reads TRBD1 or TRBD2 (5 bases each). The CDR3 length is 12 residues. V lost 8 bases and J lost 6, with 11 bases in between. Looked up from germline, CDR1 is SEHNR and CDR2 is FQNEAQ (reference sequence). The CDR3 protein is CASEGLANEQFF. CDR3 bases: TGTGCCAGCGAGGGGCTAGCCAATGAGCAGTTCTTC.

This clonotype was found many times. V gene TRBV12-5 combines with J gene TRBJ1-6; D not certain. Germline lookup yields CDR1 LGHNT and CDR2 FRNRAP. The V end lost 5 bases, the J end lost 13 bases, and 9 bases lay between the germline ends. The CDR3 runs to 11 residues. CDR3 nucleotide sequence: TGTGCTAGTGGTGTCAGTTACCCCCTCCACTTT. Its protein product is CASGVSYPLHF. Full variable domain (rest looked up from reference TRBV12-5 and TRBJ1-6): DARVTQTPRHKVTEMGQEVTMRCQPILGHNTVFWYRQTMMQGLELLAYFRNRAPLDDSGMPKDRFSAEMPDATLATLKIQPSEPRDSAVYFCASGVSYPLHFGNGTRLTVT.

The V gene is TRBV6-2 or TRBV6-3, the J gene TRBJ1-2; D remains unclear. Germline V gene sequence: CDR1 MNHEY, CDR2 SVGEGT. Trimming stripped 10 bases from V and 4 bases from J, with 7 bases between. The CDR3 contains 10 residues. This chain's CDR3 is CAIDTYGYTF. CDR3 nucleotide sequence: TGTGCCATCGACACCTATGGCTACACCTTC.

This clonotype was found many times. This chain joins TRBV7-9 and TRBJ2-7; 10 positions match TRBD1. The CDR3 runs to 15 residues. Germline V gives CDR1 SEHNR, CDR2 FQNEAQ (reference sequence). V lost 5 bases to trimming and J lost 3 bases; unmatched junction nucleotides: 7. CDR3 bases: TGTGCCAGCAGCCCAGGACAGGGGGTGTACTACGAGCAGTACTTC. Encoded protein: CASSPGQGVYYEQYF. Using reference TRBV7-9 and TRBJ2-7 for the parts outside the CDR3, the full variable domain is DTGVSQNPRHKITKRGQNVTFRCDPISEHNRLYWYRQTLGQGPEFLTYFQNEAQLEKSRLLSDRFSAERPKGSFSTLEIQRTEQGDSAMYLCASSPGQGVYYEQYFGPGTRLTVT.